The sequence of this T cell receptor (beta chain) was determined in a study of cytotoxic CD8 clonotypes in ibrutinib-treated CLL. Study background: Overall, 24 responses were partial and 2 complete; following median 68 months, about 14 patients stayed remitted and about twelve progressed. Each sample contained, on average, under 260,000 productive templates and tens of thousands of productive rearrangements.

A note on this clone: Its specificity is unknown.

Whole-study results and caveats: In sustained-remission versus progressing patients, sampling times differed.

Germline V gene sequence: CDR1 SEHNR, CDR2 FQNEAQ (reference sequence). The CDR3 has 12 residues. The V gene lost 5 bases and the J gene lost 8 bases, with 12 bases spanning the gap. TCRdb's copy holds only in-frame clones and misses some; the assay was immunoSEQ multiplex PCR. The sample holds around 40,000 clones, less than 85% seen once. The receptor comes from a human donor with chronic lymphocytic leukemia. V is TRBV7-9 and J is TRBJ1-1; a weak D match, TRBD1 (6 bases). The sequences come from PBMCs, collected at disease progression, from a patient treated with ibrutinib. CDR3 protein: CASSQKQGEAFF. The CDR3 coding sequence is TGTGCCAGCAGCCAGAAACAGGGAGAAGCTTTCTTT.